Presented here are 14 T cell receptor beta chains from one specimen sequenced in a study of T cells in tuberculosis. Time point noted: new active TB diagnosis, blood taken before or within 7 days of starting treatment. Measured with immunoSEQ multiplex PCR; TCRdb has only the in-frame clones, and not every one. Among 30,000 or so clones listed, about 91% were seen once. The sequenced sample was PBMCs, obtained at tuberculosis diagnosis. These TCRs come from an adult with tuberculosis. Some clones in this sample may be carry-over from other donors' samples.

This sequence joins TRBV27 and TRBJ2-7; TRBD2 agrees at 10 bases. This CDR3 has 16 residues. Trimming at V came to 4 bases and at J to 5 bases, leaving 11 bases not matched to a gene. Germline assignment: CDR1 MNHEY and CDR2 SMNVEV (reference sequence). In DNA form, the CDR3 reads TGTGCCAGCAGTTCTTCCCTGGGGCTAGCGGGGGACGAGCAGTACTTC. This codes for CASSSSLGLAGDEQYF.

This rearrangement joins TRBV6-1 to TRBJ1-3; 8 bases fit TRBD1. V lost 4 bases, J lost 6 bases, and 8 bases stayed unmatched. The CDR3 consists of 15 residues. Germline V CDR1 and CDR2: MNHNS, SASEGT. The CDR3: CASSANDRGANTIYF. The CDR3 bases are TGTGCCAGCAGTGCCAACGACAGGGGTGCAAACACCATATATTTT.

The chain combines TRBV6-1 with TRBJ2-7; TRBD1 agrees at 7 bases. Trimming cost V 8 bases and J 0 bases; bases outside gene matches: 7. Germline V lookup: CDR1 MNHNS, CDR2 SASEGT. The CDR3 contains 14 residues. The chain's CDR3 is CASGQGEHSYEQYF. The DNA for the CDR3 is TGTGCCAGCGGGCAGGGGGAACACTCCTACGAGCAGTACTTC.

V and J are TRBV30 and TRBJ2-7, with D uncertain. V lost 0 bases to trimming and J lost 2 bases, with 17 bases between them. The CDR3 is 16 amino acids. Per germline, CDR1 GTSNPN and CDR2 SVGIG (reference sequence). Here the CDR3 reads CAWSVLGSIRTYEQYF. CDR3 sequence (DNA): TGTGCCTGGAGTGTATTGGGCTCCATTCGTACCTACGAGCAGTACTTC.

The gene calls are TRBV6-6 and TRBJ2-7; 9 bases match TRBD1. V shed 4 bases, J shed 6 bases, and the junction held 7 bases outside the gene matches. CDR1 is MNHNY and CDR2 is SVGAGI in the germline V gene (reference sequence). This CDR3 is 14 amino acids long. The CDR3 sequence: CASSLGTGKSEQYF. CDR3 DNA: TGTGCCAGCAGTTTAGGGACAGGGAAGAGCGAGCAGTACTTC.

This chain links TRBV7-6 with TRBJ1-4; D perhaps matches TRBD1 (5 bases). The length of the CDR3 is 16 residues. The V end lost 0 bases, the J end lost 4 bases, and 12 bases lay between the germline ends. The germline CDR1 and CDR2 sequences are SGHVS and FNYEAQ. The CDR3 DNA sequence: TGTGCCAGCAGCTTAGCGCTGGGGGGGATTAATGAAAAACTGTTTTTT. Translated, it gives CASSLALGGINEKLFF.

The chain employs TRBV19 and TRBJ1-2; D not certain. The V and J ends lost 8 bases and 2 bases respectively, with 9 bases between them. Germline V gene data show CDR1 as LNHDA and CDR2 as SQIVND (reference sequence). The CDR3 totals 12 residues. The CDR3 region is CASHTGNYGYTF. CDR3 sequence (DNA): TGTGCCAGTCATACCGGGAACTATGGCTACACCTTC.

The chain's CDR3 is CASSPSGQYYGYTF. CDR3 nucleotide sequence: TGTGCCAGCAGCCCTTCCGGACAGTACTATGGCTACACCTTC. The chain links TRBV5-6 to TRBJ1-2; possibly TRBD1 for D (6 bases). Germline CDR1 SGHDT, CDR2 YYEEEE. Trimming shortened V by 4 bases and J by 3 bases, and 13 bases separated the two germline ends. The CDR3 is made up of 14 amino acids.

This clone has a single count. The chain has TRBV6-1 and TRBJ2-3; 13 bases line up with TRBD2. The CDR3 runs to 14 residues. Germline lookup yields CDR1 MNHNS and CDR2 SASEGT. With 6 bases clipped from V and 5 bases from J, the junction kept 2 bases outside the gene matches. As DNA, the CDR3 is TGTGCCAGCAGCCGACTAGCGGGGGGAGATACGCAGTATTTT. Protein product: CASSRLAGGDTQYF.

The V call is TRBV5-6, the J call TRBJ1-1, with 7 bases identical to TRBD1. Germline V gene sequence: CDR1 SGHDT, CDR2 YYEEEE. This CDR3 is built from 14 residues. V was clipped by 4 bases and J by 1 base; unmatched bases: 4. CDR3: CASSAGTENTEAFF. The CDR3 DNA is TGTGCCAGCAGCGCCGGGACAGAGAACACTGAAGCTTTCTTT.

CDR3 DNA sequence: TGTGCCACCCTCCGGGACAGAGCCTATGGCTACACCTTC. Its protein product is CATLRDRAYGYTF. The chain links TRBV2 to TRBJ1-2, with TRBD1 matching 7 bases. V trimming: 10 bases; J trimming: 4 bases; junction bases outside the gene matches: 9. Germline CDR1 is SNHLY and CDR2 is FYNNEI. The CDR3 spans 13 residues.

The CDR3 loop is CASSSSDRGPTYEQYF. In DNA, the CDR3 is TGTGCCAGCAGTTCCTCCGACAGGGGTCCAACCTACGAGCAGTACTTC. The chain carries TRBV6-5 and TRBJ2-7, with 8 nucleotides matching TRBD1. Germline trimming cut 4 bases from V and 2 bases from J; bases unmatched to any gene: 10. The V gene's germline CDR1 is MNHEY and CDR2 SVGAGI. CDR3 size: 16 residues.

The genes are TRBV18 and TRBJ2-5; possibly TRBD1 for D (5 bases). The ends were cut back, 3 bases at V and 5 bases at J, with 10 bases in the middle. The CDR3 is made up of 13 amino acids. Germline CDR1 and CDR2: KGHSH and LQKENI. The CDR3 sequence is CASSPPGSETQYF. Written as DNA, the CDR3 is TGTGCCAGCTCACCGCCAGGGTCGGAGACCCAGTACTTC.

The chain links TRBV6-5 to TRBJ1-2; 9 bases fit TRBD1. Germline CDR1 MNHEY, CDR2 SVGAGI. Unmatched junction bases numbered 13, after V lost 6 bases and J lost 5 bases. This CDR3 is 16 amino acids long. CDR3 sequence reads: CASRYPGTGYPYGYTF. Written as DNA, the CDR3 is TGTGCCAGCAGGTACCCCGGGACAGGGTATCCTTATGGCTACACCTTC.